A single sample is the source of the 15 T cell receptor beta chains below, sequenced in a study of a mutant IDH1 vaccine in newly diagnosed glioma. Here immunoSEQ multiplex PCR was the method, and the copy in TCRdb shows in-frame clones only, minus some. The table shows 34,000 or so clones, with roughly 80% occurring only once. The antigens these receptors bind are not known. Time point specified: week 35, safety follow-up. All doses held 300 ug of mutant IDH1 20-mer peptide, with topical imiquimod. This specimen consisted of PBMCs, obtained from a glioma patient whose treatment included an IDH1 peptide vaccine. These receptors all stem from a man younger than 45 with glioma.

The chain recombines TRBV7-9 with TRBJ1-4; TRBD1 matches 8 bases. Germline V gene data show CDR1 as SEHNR and CDR2 as FQNEAQ (reference sequence). J was trimmed by 2 bases and V by 2 bases; bases with no gene match: 10. The CDR3 loop spans 18 amino acids. CDR3 bases: TGTGCCAGCAGCTTAACCTCGCCGAACAGGGGGACTAATGAAAAACTGTTTTTT. Translating gives CASSLTSPNRGTNEKLFF.

The chain recombines TRBV11-3 with TRBJ2-1; TRBD2 matches at 10 bases. V shed 1 base and J 7 bases; nucleotides not matched to a gene: 7. The CDR3 contains 16 residues. Per germline, CDR1 SGHNT and CDR2 YENEEA. As DNA, the CDR3 is TGTGCCAGCAGCTTAGTAGCGGGAGGAACCCAAAATGAGCAGTTCTTC. Protein product: CASSLVAGGTQNEQFF.

The V and J genes are TRBV7-6 and TRBJ2-5; the match to TRBD2 covers 14 bases. The germline CDR1 and CDR2 sequences are SGHVS and FNYEAQ. After removal of 2 bases from V and 4 bases from J, the junction contained 3 bases not matched to a gene. CDR3 length: 16 amino acids. The CDR3, as DNA: TGTGCCAGCAGCTTACTGGGACTAGCGGGAGTAGAGACCCAGTACTTC. It is translated as CASSLLGLAGVETQYF.

This rearrangement joins TRBV10-3 to TRBJ2-7, with D perhaps matching TRBD1 or TRBD2 (5 bases each). The CDR3 extends over 13 amino acids. Trimming removed 6 bases from V and 4 bases from J, with 13 bases in between. Germline CDR1 is ENHRY and CDR2 is SYGVKD. The CDR3 DNA is TGTGCCATCAGGGCCCCTGGGGGATACGAGCAGTACTTC. Its translation: CAIRAPGGYEQYF.

The chain recombines TRBV2 with TRBJ2-7, with 9 bases that match TRBD2. Germline CDR1 reads SNHLY; CDR2 reads FYNNEI. This CDR3 spans 11 amino acids. The CDR3 DNA reads TGTGTTGGCGGGAGGGCCGGTGAGCAGTACTTC. Its protein is CVGGRAGEQYF.

The gene calls are TRBV7-9 and TRBJ1-2, with TRBD1 identical over 10 bases. Trimming took 4 bases from V and 5 from J; bases not matched to a gene: 4. The CDR3 runs 14 residues. CDR1 is SEHNR, CDR2 FQNEAQ, per germline (reference sequence). CDR3 loop: CASSWGDRGYGYTF. As DNA, the CDR3 is TGTGCCAGCAGCTGGGGGGACAGGGGATATGGCTACACCTTC.

The chain carries TRBV6-5 and TRBJ2-7; TRBD2 agrees at 8 bases. The CDR3 contains 15 residues. The germline V gene encodes CDR1 MNHEY and CDR2 SVGAGI. V trimming: 5 bases; J trimming: 0 bases; junction bases outside the gene matches: 6. The CDR3 here is CASSQTGTSSYEQYF. The CDR3 nucleotides are TGTGCCAGCAGTCAGACCGGGACTAGCTCCTACGAGCAGTACTTC.

The DNA for the CDR3 is TGTGCCAGCAGCTGGTACGGGGGAACCGGGGAGCTGTTTTTT. Protein product: CASSWYGGTGELFF. The rearrangement links TRBV7-9 to TRBJ2-2, with D possibly TRBD2 on 6 matching bases. Germline values: CDR1 SEHNR, CDR2 FQNEAQ (reference sequence). The CDR3 runs to 14 residues. The germline V and J ends were trimmed by 4 bases and 5 bases, with 11 bases remaining between them.

V gene TRBV30 combines with J gene TRBJ2-1; D gene ambiguous. The ends were cut back, 1 base at V and 1 base at J, with 11 bases in the middle. From germline, CDR1 is GTSNPN and CDR2 SVGIG (reference sequence). The CDR3 consists of 15 residues. The CDR3 nucleotides read TGTGCCTGGAGTGCGCAATTTGGGTCCTACAATGAGCAGTTCTTC. Residues: CAWSAQFGSYNEQFF.

This chain connects TRBV11-3 to TRBJ2-1, with TRBD2 matching over 12 bases. The V gene's germline CDR1 is SGHNT and CDR2 YENEEA. Trimming at V came to 2 bases and at J to 9 bases, leaving 5 bases not matched to a gene. CDR3 length equals 15 residues. The CDR3: CASSLTSGRWVEQFF. The DNA for the CDR3 is TGTGCCAGCAGCTTAACTAGCGGGAGGTGGGTTGAGCAGTTCTTC.

This clone was counted a few times. Germline and junction disagree at one end, which may indicate a read error. The rearrangement joins TRBV7-9 to TRBJ1-1; D not resolved. The V gene's germline CDR1 is SEHNR and CDR2 FQNEAQ (reference sequence). This CDR3 has 15 amino acids. As DNA, the CDR3 is TGTGCCAGCAGCCCCCAGGTGGGAGTGAAAACTGAAGCTTTCTTT. Translation gives CASSPQVGVKTEAFF.

This chain's CDR3 is CASSLRGKNSPLHF. CDR3 DNA sequence: TGTGCCAGCTCCCTACGGGGTAAAAATTCACCCCTCCACTTT. The chain carries TRBV6-5 and TRBJ1-6; D not certain. Trimming took off 8 bases at V and 7 bases at J, with 15 bases between the two ends. The CDR3 totals 14 residues. Looked up from germline, CDR1 is MNHEY and CDR2 is SVGAGI.

The chain recombines TRBV27 with TRBJ1-2, with a tentative D call TRBD1 (6 bases). In germline, CDR1 is MNHEY, CDR2 SMNVEV (reference sequence). V lost 3 bases to trimming and J lost 5 bases, with 16 bases between them. This CDR3 has 15 residues. As DNA, the CDR3 is TGTGCCAGCAGTTTGCGGGGACACTTGGGATATGGCTACACCTTC. It codes for CASSLRGHLGYGYTF.

This chain uses TRBV29-1 with TRBJ1-1; tentatively, D is TRBD1 (6 bases). This CDR3 has 14 residues. CDR1 SQVTM and CDR2 ANQGSEA come from the germline V gene. V lost 3 bases and J 5 bases, leaving 16 bases between the germline ends. This CDR3 is CSVEWTLRGTEAFF. The CDR3 nucleotides read TGCAGCGTTGAGTGGACACTTAGGGGGACTGAAGCTTTCTTT.

Of note for this clone: The sample contains more than one DNA sequence encoding this CDR3. The chain combines TRBV5-1 with TRBJ2-6; D unresolved. This CDR3 contains 13 residues. CDR1 SGHRS and CDR2 YFSETQ come from the germline V gene. V was trimmed by 0 bases and J by 4 bases, leaving 2 bases between them. CDR3 nucleotides: TGCGCCAGCAGCTTGGCGGGGGCCAACGTCCTGACTTTC. Translation gives CASSLAGANVLTF.